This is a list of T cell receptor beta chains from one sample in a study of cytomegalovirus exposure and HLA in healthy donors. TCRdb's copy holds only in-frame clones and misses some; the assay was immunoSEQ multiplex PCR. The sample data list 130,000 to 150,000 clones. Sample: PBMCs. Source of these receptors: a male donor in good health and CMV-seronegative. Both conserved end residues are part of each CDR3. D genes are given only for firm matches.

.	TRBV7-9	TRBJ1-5	TGTGCCAGCAGTCTACAGGGAAGCAATCAGCCCCAGCATTTT	CASSLQGSNQPQHF
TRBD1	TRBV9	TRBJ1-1	TGTGCCAGCAGCCCCGGACAGGGGGCTCCGAACACTGAAGCTTTCTTT	CASSPGQGAPNTEAFF
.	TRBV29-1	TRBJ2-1	TGCAGCGTTGAAGCCCTAGGGAGTTACAATGAGCAGTTCTTC	CSVEALGSYNEQFF
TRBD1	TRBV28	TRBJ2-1	TGTGCCAGCAGTTCACAGGGGTACTCCTACAATGAGCAGTTCTTC	CASSSQGYSYNEQFF
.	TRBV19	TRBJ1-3	TGTGCCAGTAATATCCGAGGGGGAAACACCATATATTTT	CASNIRGGNTIYF
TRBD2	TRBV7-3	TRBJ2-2	TGTGCCAGCAGCCTGGGACTAGCGGGGGGGCTAGGTACCGGGGAGCTGTTTTTT	CASSLGLAGGLGTGELFF
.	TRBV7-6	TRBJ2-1	TGTGCCAGCAGCTTAGGGCGGGTAACTCCTGGGCGGGATGAGCAGTTCTTC	CASSLGRVTPGRDEQFF
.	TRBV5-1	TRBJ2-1	TGCGCCAGCAGCTTGTCGGACAGTAGAGTGATCAATGAGCAGTTCTTC	CASSLSDSRVINEQFF
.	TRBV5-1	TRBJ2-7	TGCGCCAGCAGCTTGTGGAGGCAGGGGAAAAACGAGCAGTACTTC	CASSLWRQGKNEQYF
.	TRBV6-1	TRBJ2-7	TGTGCCAGCAGGGTAACAGGTAACCTCTACGAGCAGTACTTC	CASRVTGNLYEQYF
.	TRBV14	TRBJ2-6	TGTGCCAGCAGCCAAGCGTGGGCCTCTGGGGCCAACGTCCTGACTTTC	CASSQAWASGANVLTF
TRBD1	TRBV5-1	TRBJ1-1	TGCGCCAGCAGCGGCCAGGGGGGTGGGGGTAACACTGAAGCTTTCTTT	CASSGQGGGGNTEAFF
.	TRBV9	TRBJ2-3	TGTGCCAGCAGCGTAGGTCAACTAGCACAGGAGGCGCAGTATTTT	CASSVGQLAQEAQYF
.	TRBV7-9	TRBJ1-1	TGTGCCAGCAGCTCAACTCCTCGGGACAAGAACACTGAAGCTTTCTTT	CASSSTPRDKNTEAFF
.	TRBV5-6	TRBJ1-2	TGTGCCAGCAGCTTGTCGGGGGATGGCTACACCTTC	CASSLSGDGYTF
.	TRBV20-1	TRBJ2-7	TGCAGTGCTTCCCACTCCTACGAGCAGTACTTC	CSASHSYEQYF
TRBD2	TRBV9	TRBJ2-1	TGTGCCAGCAGCGTAGGGACTAGCGGGACGATTTACAATGAGCAGTTCTTC	CASSVGTSGTIYNEQFF
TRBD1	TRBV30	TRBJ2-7	TGTGCCTGGAGTTATCAGGGGGCTCGAGACGAGCAGTACTTC	CAWSYQGARDEQYF
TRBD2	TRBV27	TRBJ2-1	TGTGCCAGCAGTCCCTGGACTAGCGGGGGGCACAACAATGAGCAGTTCTTC	CASSPWTSGGHNNEQFF
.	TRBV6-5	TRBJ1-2	TGTGCCAGCAGTTACAAGGGGAACTATGGCTACACCTTC	CASSYKGNYGYTF
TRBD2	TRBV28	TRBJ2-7	TGTGCCAGCAGTGACCTAGCGGGGGGCTCCTACGAGCAGTACTTC	CASSDLAGGSYEQYF
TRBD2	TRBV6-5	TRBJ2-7	TGTGCCAGCAGTTACTCAGCGGGACGGTCGGTCGAGCAGTACTTC	CASSYSAGRSVEQYF
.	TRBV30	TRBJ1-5	TGTGCCTGGAGTTCGGGGGGCAGCGGCAATCAGCCCCAGCATTTT	CAWSSGGSGNQPQHF
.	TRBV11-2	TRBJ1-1	TGTGCCAGCAGCTTAGCGGGGGTTGCCACTGAAGCTTTCTTT	CASSLAGVATEAFF
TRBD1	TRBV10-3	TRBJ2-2	TGTGCCATCAGAAGGACAGGGGGCACCGGGGAGCTGTTTTTT	CAIRRTGGTGELFF
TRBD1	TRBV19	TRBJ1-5	TGTGCCAGTAGCCCCCTCGGGACAGCACTAAGGGGAGATCAGCCCCAGCATTTT	CASSPLGTALRGDQPQHF
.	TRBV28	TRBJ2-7	TGTGCCAGCACCTCTGCCTACGAGCAGTACTTC	CASTSAYEQYF
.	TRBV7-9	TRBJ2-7	TGTGCCAGCAGCACCCGGACAGCCTACGAGCAGTACTTC	CASSTRTAYEQYF
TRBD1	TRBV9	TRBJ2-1	TGTGCCAGCAGCACTATGGGACAGGTTTGGAATGAGCAGTTCTTC	CASSTMGQVWNEQFF
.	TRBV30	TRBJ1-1	TGTGCCTGGAGTCCGGGACTTACGAACACTGAAGCTTTCTTT	CAWSPGLTNTEAFF
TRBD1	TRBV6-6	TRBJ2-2	TGTGCCAGCAGTTGGACAGGGGGCAACACCGGGGAGCTGTTTTTT	CASSWTGGNTGELFF
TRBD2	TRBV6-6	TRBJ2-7	TGTGCCAGCAGTACGCCTAGCGGCCCAAGCTCCTACGAGCAGTACTTC	CASSTPSGPSSYEQYF
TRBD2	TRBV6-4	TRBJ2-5	TGTGCCAGCAGTGATCATTCTAGCGGGAACCAAGAGACCCAGTACTTC	CASSDHSSGNQETQYF
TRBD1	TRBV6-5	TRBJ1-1	TGTGCCAGCAGTTACGCCCCGACAGGGGCCACTGAAGCTTTCTTT	CASSYAPTGATEAFF
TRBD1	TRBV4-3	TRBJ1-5	TGCGCCAGCAGCCAAGGACAGGGGGGTCAGCCCCAGCATTTT	CASSQGQGGQPQHF
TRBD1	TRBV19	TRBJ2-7	TGTGCCAGTAGTAATATGGGACAGCCAGTCAACGAGCAGTACTTC	CASSNMGQPVNEQYF
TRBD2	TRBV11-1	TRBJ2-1	TGTGCCAGCAGCAGGACTAGCGGGAATTACAATGAGCAGTTCTTC	CASSRTSGNYNEQFF
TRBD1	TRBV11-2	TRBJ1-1	TGTGCCAGCAGCTTAGAGGGTCGCCAGGGGGGTTTCTTT	CASSLEGRQGGFF
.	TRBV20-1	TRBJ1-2	TGCAGTGCCGGGGAGTCAGGCTACACCTTC	CSAGESGYTF
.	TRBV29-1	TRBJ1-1	TGCAGCTCAGAGGGGGTTACGACCACTGAAGCTTTCTTT	CSSEGVTTTEAFF
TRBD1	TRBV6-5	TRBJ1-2	TGTGCCAGCAGGCCCCCGGGACAGGTTGGTGGCTACACCTTC	CASRPPGQVGGYTF
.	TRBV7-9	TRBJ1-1	TGTGCCAGCAGCCGTATGACAGTCTTTGGAACTGAAGCTTTCTTT	CASSRMTVFGTEAFF
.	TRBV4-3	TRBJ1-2	TGCGCCAGCAGCCAAGGACAGGACCCTTTCTATGGCTACACCTTC	CASSQGQDPFYGYTF
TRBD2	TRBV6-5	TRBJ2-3	TGTGCCAGCAGTTACTCCCTAGCGGGAGGCTCAGATACGCAGTATTTT	CASSYSLAGGSDTQYF
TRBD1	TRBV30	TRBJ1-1	TGTGCCTGGAGGGGACAGGGGTGGAACACTGAAGCTTTCTTT	CAWRGQGWNTEAFF
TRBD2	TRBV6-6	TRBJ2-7	TGTGCCAGCAGCTCGAGTTTTAGCGGGAACTACGAGCAGTACTTC	CASSSSFSGNYEQYF
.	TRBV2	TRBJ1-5	TGTGCCAGCAGTGAAGCGTCTAAGAGTCAGCCCCAGCATTTT	CASSEASKSQPQHF
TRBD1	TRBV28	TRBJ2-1	TGTGCCAGCAGTCCTGACAGGGGGTTCTACAATGAGCAGTTCTTC	CASSPDRGFYNEQFF
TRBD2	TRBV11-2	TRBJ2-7	TGTGCCAGCAGCCCATCACTGGGAGGGCCAGACGAGCAGTACTTC	CASSPSLGGPDEQYF
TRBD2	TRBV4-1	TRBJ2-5	TGCGCCAGCAGCCAAGATCTGAGCGGGAGTGCCCAGACCCAGTACTTC	CASSQDLSGSAQTQYF
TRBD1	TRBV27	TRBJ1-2	TGTGCCAGCAGAGAGAGGACAGGGCGAGGCTACACCTTC	CASRERTGRGYTF
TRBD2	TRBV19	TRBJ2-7	TGTGCCAGCACCTCGGGAGGGGGGGCCTACGAGCAGTACTTC	CASTSGGGAYEQYF
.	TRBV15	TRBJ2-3	TGTGCCACCAGCAGAGGGGACGGGGGGCCTAATACGCAGTATTTT	CATSRGDGGPNTQYF